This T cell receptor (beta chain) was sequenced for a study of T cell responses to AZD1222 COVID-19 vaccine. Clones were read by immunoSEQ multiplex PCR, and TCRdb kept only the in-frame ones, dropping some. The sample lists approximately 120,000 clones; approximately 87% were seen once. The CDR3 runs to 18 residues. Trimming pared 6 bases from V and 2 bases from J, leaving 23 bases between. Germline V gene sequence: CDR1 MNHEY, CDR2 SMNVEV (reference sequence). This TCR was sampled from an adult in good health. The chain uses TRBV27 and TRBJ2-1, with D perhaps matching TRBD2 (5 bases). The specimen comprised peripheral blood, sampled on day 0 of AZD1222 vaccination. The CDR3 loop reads CASSRHLRGTSTYNEQFF. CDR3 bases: TGTGCCAGCAGCCGACATTTACGTGGAACTAGTACCTACAATGAGCAGTTCTTC.